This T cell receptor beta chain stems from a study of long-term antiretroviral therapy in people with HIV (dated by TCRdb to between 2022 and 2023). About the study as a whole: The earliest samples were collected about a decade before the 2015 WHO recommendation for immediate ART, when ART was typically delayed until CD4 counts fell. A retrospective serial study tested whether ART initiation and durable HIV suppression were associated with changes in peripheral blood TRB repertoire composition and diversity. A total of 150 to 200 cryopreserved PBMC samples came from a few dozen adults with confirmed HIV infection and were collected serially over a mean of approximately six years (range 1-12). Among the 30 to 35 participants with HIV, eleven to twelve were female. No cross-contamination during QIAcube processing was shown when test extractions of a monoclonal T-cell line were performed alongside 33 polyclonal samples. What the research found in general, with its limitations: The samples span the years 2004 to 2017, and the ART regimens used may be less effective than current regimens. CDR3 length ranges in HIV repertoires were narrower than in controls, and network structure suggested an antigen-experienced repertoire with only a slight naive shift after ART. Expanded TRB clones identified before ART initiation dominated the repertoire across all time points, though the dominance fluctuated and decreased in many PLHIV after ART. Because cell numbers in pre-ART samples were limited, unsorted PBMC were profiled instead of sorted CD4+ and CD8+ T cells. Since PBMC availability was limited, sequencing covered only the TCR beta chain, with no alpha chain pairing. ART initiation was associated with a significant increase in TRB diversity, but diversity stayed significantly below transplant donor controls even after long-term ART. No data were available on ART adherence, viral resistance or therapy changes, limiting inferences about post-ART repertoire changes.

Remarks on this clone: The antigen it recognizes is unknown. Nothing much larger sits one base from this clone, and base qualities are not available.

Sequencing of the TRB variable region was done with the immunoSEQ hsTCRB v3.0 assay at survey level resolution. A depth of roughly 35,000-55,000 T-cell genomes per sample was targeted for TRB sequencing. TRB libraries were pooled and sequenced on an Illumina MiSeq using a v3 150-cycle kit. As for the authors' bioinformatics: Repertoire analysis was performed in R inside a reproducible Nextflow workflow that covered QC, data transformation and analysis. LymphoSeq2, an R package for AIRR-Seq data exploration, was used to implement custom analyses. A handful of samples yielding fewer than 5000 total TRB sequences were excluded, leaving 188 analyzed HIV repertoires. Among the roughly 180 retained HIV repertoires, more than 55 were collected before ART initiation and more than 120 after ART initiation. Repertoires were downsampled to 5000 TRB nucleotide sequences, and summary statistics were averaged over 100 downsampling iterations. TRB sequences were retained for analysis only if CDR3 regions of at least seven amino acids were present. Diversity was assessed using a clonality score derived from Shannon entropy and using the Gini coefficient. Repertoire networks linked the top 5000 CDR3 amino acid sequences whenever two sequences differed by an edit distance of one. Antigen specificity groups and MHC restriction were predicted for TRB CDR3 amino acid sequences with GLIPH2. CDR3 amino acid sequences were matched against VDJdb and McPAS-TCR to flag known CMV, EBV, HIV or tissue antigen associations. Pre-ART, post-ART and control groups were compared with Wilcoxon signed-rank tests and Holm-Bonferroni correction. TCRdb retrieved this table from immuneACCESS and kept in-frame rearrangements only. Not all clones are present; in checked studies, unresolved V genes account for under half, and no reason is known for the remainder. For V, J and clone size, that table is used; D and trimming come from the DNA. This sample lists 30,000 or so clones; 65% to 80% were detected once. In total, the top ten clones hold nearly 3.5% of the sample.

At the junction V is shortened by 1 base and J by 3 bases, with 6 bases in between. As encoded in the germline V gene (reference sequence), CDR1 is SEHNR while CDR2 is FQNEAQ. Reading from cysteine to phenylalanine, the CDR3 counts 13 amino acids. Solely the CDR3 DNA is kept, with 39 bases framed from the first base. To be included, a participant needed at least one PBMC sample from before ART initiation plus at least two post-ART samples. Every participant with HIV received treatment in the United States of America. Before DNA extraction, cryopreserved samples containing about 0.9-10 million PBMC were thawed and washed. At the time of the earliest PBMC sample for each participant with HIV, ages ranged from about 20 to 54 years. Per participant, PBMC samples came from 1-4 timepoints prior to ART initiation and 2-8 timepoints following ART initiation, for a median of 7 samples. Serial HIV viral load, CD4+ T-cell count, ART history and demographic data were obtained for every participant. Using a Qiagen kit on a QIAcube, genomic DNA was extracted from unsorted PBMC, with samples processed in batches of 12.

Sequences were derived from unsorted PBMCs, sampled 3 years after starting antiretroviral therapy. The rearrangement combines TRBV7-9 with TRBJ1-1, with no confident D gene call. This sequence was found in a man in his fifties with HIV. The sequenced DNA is TGTGCCAGCAGCTTAGAAGCGTACACTGAAGCTTTCTTT. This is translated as CASSLEAYTEAFF.